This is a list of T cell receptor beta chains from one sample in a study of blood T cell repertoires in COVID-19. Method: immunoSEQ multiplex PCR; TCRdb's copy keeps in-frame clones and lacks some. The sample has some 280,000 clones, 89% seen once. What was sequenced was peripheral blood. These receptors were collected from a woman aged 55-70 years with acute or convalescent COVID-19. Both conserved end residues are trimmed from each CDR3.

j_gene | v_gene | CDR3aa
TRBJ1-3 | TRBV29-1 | SVDPTGTGNTIY
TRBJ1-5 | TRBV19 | ASSIGRGGQPQH
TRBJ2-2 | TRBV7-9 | ASSQISNTGELF
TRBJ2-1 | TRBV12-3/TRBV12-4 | ASVSGSYNEQF
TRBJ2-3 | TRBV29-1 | SVEVRISTDTQY
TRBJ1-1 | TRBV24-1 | ATSDPAGGVGAF
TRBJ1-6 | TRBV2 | ASVSVPADSYNSPLH
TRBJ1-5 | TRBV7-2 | ASSPDSNQPQH
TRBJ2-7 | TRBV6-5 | ASSYSVGRGSYEQY
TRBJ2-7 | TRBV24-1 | ATSDASAAYEQY
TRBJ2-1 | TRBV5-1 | ASSLARSGGRYNEQF
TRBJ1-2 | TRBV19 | ASTVFAGNYGYT
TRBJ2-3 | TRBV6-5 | TTSRGLVDTQY
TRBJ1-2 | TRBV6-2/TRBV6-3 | ASSGQGIDGYT
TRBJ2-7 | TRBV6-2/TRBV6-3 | ASSYRQGSAREQY
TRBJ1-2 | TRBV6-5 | ASSPNGGGYGYT
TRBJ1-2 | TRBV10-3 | AITGQVDYGYT
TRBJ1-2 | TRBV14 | ASSQVRDYYGYT
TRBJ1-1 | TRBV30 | AWSVSLTATEAF
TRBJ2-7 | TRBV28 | ASSPLNEQY
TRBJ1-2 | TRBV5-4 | ASSLGGGARGGT
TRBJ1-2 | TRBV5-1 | ASSSTASNAGGYT
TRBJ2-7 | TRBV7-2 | ASSLGPLAGGPFEQY
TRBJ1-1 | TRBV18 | ASSLQGAANTEAF
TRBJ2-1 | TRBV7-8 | ASSFGTSANNEQF
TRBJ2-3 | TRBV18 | ASSPKIGGSADTQY
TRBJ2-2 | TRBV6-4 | ASSDSPGATGELF
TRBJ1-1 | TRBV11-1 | ASSPGEGGMNTEAF
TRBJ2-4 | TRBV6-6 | ASSFADRVGNIQY